In this sample, the clone carrying this TCR beta chain turned up once. The germline V gene has CDR1 SGHRS and CDR2 YFSETQ. CDR3 length: 15 amino acids. J lost 5 bases, V lost 5 bases, and 13 bases had no gene match. The data belong to a study of control samples from healthy donors and cancer patients. The assay was immunoSEQ multiplex PCR, and TCRdb's table has in-frame clones only and misses some. The sample shows 120,000 or so clones, roughly nine tenths of them seen only once. This TCR derives from a man aged 18 to 29 in good health. The source material was blood. The genes are TRBV5-1 and TRBJ2-7, with TRBD1 identical over 7 bases. CDR3 protein: CASSSERPDRDEQYF. The CDR3 DNA follows: TGCGCCAGCAGTTCGGAACGACCCGACAGGGACGAGCAGTACTTC.